The present T cell receptor beta chain was sequenced within a study of T cells in Graves' hyperthyroidism and ophthalmopathy. Broader study findings: Among clonotypes expanded in thyroid above 0.001, most were also found in blood.

This clonotype was picked up many times. Its antigen is still unknown. What was amplified from RNA transcripts were TCR beta CDR3 regions. The primer set for the first-round RT-PCR of the TCR CDR3 was HTBI. MiXCR, run by TCRdb on the multiplex PCR reads, gives a single entry per CDR3 protein. The sample comprises more than 550,000 distinct CDR3 sequences, approximately 15% of which are singletons, and about 14% rests with the top ten. The germline CDR1 and CDR2 sequences are SGHTA and FQGTGA. Between the trimmed V and J ends, which lost 5 bases and 3 bases, there was a span of 10 bases. The CDR3 contains 13 residues.

The clonotype was recovered from a man between 45 and 60 years old with Graves' hyperthyroidism. The sequenced material came from blood. This chain connects TRBV7-3 to TRBJ1-1, with no clear D. CDR3 nucleotide sequence: TGTGCCAGCAGCCAAGGGTTGGACACTGAAGCTTTCTTT. It specifies CASSQGLDTEAFF. Supplemented by reference TRBV7-3 and TRBJ1-1, the full variable domain reads GAGVSQTPSNKVTEKGKYVELRCDPISGHTALYWYRQSLGQGPEFLIYFQGTGAADDSGLPNDRFFAVRPEGSVSTLKIQRTERGDSAVYLCASSQGLDTEAFFGQGTRLTVV.